This T cell receptor (beta chain) was documented in a study of regulatory T cells in long-lasting Graves disease. Documented time point: newly diagnosed GD, antithyroid drugs for less than 3 months. Following extraction of RNA from PBMCs, that RNA was used to make the TCR library. This clonotype was seen many times. Combining iRepertoire HTBI primers with Arm-PCR of CDR3 regions, the authors built TCR beta libraries. From the multiplex PCR reads, TCRdb called clonotypes with MiXCR, one entry per CDR3 protein. The table lists around 500,000 distinct CDR3 sequences, roughly 14% of them singletons. Germline V gene sequence: CDR1 DFQATT, CDR2 SNEGSKA (reference sequence). The CDR3 is 15 residues long. Trimming took 1 base from V and 5 from J; bases not matched to a gene: 9. These records were also assigned to another study, of T cells in Graves' hyperthyroidism and ophthalmopathy. Per that study: Most thyroid clonotypes with frequency above 0.001 were detected in blood.

Sequenced material: peripheral blood mononuclear cells (PBMCs), taken at new diagnosis, from a patient treated with antithyroid drugs. The sequence was obtained from a man younger than 40 with Graves disease. The chain carries TRBV20-1 and TRBJ2-5; 8 bases match TRBD2. The CDR3 nucleotides are TGCAGTGCTAGAGCGACGGGAGGGCCATGGGAGACCCAGTACTTC. Translating gives CSARATGGPWETQYF.